Sequencing of this T cell receptor beta chain was carried out in a study of Ad26.COV2.S vaccination and SARS-CoV-2 variants. Study-level background: Donor had been placed in the Ad26.COV2.S arm of the COV1001 trial. Study-level findings and limits: Vaccinees showed greater spike-specific TCR breadth than placebo recipients.

This CDR3 is 15 amino acids long. The V gene end was trimmed by 5 bases and the J gene end by 2 bases; junction bases not matched to a gene: 4. Germline CDR1 is SGHTA and CDR2 is FQGTGA. The treatment is: 19 received Ad26.COV2.S at low or high dose, single or two shots; 5 received placebo; per-sample allocation not given. Sampling took place 63 days after the first vaccine or placebo injection. An Ad26 vector carrying the Wuhan-strain SARS-CoV-2 spike served as the vaccine. Sequenced by immunoSEQ multiplex PCR; TCRdb stores in-frame clones only, minus some. The sample lists around 340,000 clones; about 85% were seen once. Turning to this clone: Antigen unknown. This sequence may be a read error, since a much larger clone differs from it by one base.

Sequences were derived from peripheral blood, sampled in a trial of Ad26.COV2.S vaccine versus placebo. V gene TRBV7-3 combines with J gene TRBJ2-1, with 9 bases fitting TRBD1. This clonotype originated in a person between 18 and 65 years old who received the Ad26.COV2.S COVID-19 vaccine or a placebo. CDR3: CASSPGTGPYNEQFF. CDR3 bases: TGTGCCAGCAGCCCCGGGACAGGGCCCTACAATGAGCAGTTCTTC.